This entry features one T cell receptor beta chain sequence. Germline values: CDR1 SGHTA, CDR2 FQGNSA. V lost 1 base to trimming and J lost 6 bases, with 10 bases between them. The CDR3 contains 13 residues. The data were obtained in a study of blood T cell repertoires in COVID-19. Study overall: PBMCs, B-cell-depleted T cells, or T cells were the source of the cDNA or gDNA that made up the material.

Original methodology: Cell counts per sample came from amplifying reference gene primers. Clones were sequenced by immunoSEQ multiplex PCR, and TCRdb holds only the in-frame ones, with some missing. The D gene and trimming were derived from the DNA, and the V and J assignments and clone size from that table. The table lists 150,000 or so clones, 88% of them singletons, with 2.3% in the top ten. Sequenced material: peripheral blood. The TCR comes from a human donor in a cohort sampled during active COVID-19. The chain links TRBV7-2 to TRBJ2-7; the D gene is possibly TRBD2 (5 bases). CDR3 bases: TGTGCCAGCAGCTTAGGCCTAGCCTCCGAGCAGTACTTC. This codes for CASSLGLASEQYF.